This passage covers 5 T cell receptor beta chains from one sample sequenced in a study of OX40 agonist ivuxolimab in advanced cancers. Using immunoSEQ multiplex PCR, the repertoire was profiled, and TCRdb retains in-frame clones only, with some absent. The sample has more than 10,000 clones, around 74% seen once. Sequences were derived from CD4+ or CD8+ T cells sorted from blood, sampled in a trial of the OX40 agonist ivuxolimab. The receptors here all came from an adult with an advanced solid tumor such as melanoma, head and neck, liver or kidney cancer.

The chain couples TRBV7-9 to TRBJ2-7; D is ambiguous. The CDR3 sequence is 13 residues long. V lost 3 bases and J lost 2, with 8 bases in between. Germline V CDR1 and CDR2: SEHNR, FQNEAQ (reference sequence). The CDR3 loop reads CASSFRETYEQYF. Written as DNA, the CDR3 is TGTGCCAGCAGCTTCCGTGAGACCTACGAGCAGTACTTC.

The chain combines TRBV19 with TRBJ2-3; either TRBD1 or TRBD2 may supply D (5 bases each). The CDR3 contains 17 residues. The V end was cut by 6 bases, the J end by 2 bases, with 21 bases between. Germline V gene lookup returns CDR1 LNHDA and CDR2 SQIVND (reference sequence). CDR3 region: CASSTDLGGFNTDTQYF. The CDR3 DNA sequence: TGTGCCAGTAGCACAGACCTTGGGGGTTTTAACACAGATACGCAGTATTTT.

The chain recombines TRBV19 with TRBJ2-2; 8 bases agree with TRBD1. CDR1 and CDR2 (germline): LNHDA, SQIVND (reference sequence). The CDR3 is 16 amino acids. After removal of 5 bases from V and 5 bases from J, the junction contained 10 bases not matched to a gene. The DNA for the CDR3 is TGTGCCAGTAGTCCTCGGGGCAGGGGGCTTACCGGGGAGCTGTTTTTT. Translated: CASSPRGRGLTGELFF.

This clone was seen only once. This chain connects TRBV19 to TRBJ1-5; D possibly corresponds to TRBD1 (6 bases). The CDR3 contains 20 residues. The V gene's germline CDR1 is LNHDA and CDR2 SQIVND (reference sequence). Trimming removed 6 bases at V and 2 bases at J, with 29 bases between. The CDR3 loop is CASSFSTNSRGSSGNQPQHF. CDR3 in DNA: TGTGCCAGTAGCTTTTCGACCAACTCCAGGGGAAGTTCGGGCAATCAGCCCCAGCATTTT.

The chain carries TRBV11-3 and TRBJ2-5, with 9 positions matching TRBD2. Per germline, CDR1 SGHNT and CDR2 YENEEA. The length of the CDR3 is 15 residues. The trim removed 4 bases at V and 5 bases at J, leaving 8 bases unmatched. In DNA form, the CDR3 reads TGTGCCAGCAGCTCAGGACTAGCGACAGGGGAGACCCAGTACTTC. Its translation: CASSSGLATGETQYF. Full variable domain (outside the CDR3, taken from reference TRBV11-3 and TRBJ2-5): EAGVVQSPRYKIIEKKQPVAFWCNPISGHNTLYWYLQNLGQGPELLIRYENEEAVDDSQLPKDRFSAERLKGVDSTLKIQPAELGDSAVYLCASSSGLATGETQYFGPGTRLLVL.